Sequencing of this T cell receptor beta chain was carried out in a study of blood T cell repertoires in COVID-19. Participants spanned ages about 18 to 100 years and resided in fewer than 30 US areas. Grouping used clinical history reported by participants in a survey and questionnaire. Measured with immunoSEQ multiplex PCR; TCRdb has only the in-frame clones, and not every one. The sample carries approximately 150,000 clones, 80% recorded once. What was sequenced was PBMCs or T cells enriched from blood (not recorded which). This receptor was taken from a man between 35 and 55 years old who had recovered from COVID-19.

CDR3 residues: CASSEAPSNTGYTF. CDR3 nucleotide sequence: TGTGCCAGCAGTGAAGCTCCAAGTAACACTGGCTACACCTTC. V usage is TRBV6-1 and J usage is TRBJ1-2; no reliable D call. V was shortened by 0 bases and J by 7 bases, with 12 bases between the two germline ends. This CDR3 spans 14 amino acids. Looked up from germline, CDR1 is MNHNS and CDR2 is SASEGT.